The 25 T cell receptor beta chains in this list originate from one sample, sequenced in a study of shared clonotypes between healthy human individuals. Clones were read by immunoSEQ multiplex PCR, and TCRdb kept only the in-frame ones, dropping some. The sample holds more than 2 million clones, just under 95% seen once. CD8 cells regarded as naive lacked CD45RO, were positively chosen for CCR7, and omitted terminally differentiated effector memory CD45RA+ cells. The specimen sequenced was naive CD8+ T cells from PBMCs. All receptors come from a young man in good health. Some clones in this sample may be carry-over from other donors' samples.

J is TRBJ2-7 and V is TRBV5-6, with D unresolved. The CDR3 covers 13 residues. V lost 4 bases, J lost 5 bases, and 13 bases lay in between. CDR1 is SGHDT, CDR2 YYEEEE, per germline. CDR3 in amino acids: CASSERFSDEQYF. The CDR3 coding sequence is TGTGCCAGCAGCGAACGTTTTTCGGACGAGCAGTACTTC.

The chain combines TRBV7-9 with TRBJ1-1; tentative D call: TRBD1 (6 bases). In germline, CDR1 is SEHNR, CDR2 FQNEAQ (reference sequence). Trimming left V 4 bases short and J 7 bases short, with 13 bases between. There are 13 residues in the CDR3. The CDR3 region is CASSSSGAGEAFF. The CDR3 DNA is TGTGCCAGCAGCTCCTCAGGGGCGGGTGAAGCTTTCTTT.

The chain carries TRBV6-1 and TRBJ1-3; D might be TRBD1 (5 bases). Looked up from germline, CDR1 is MNHNS and CDR2 is SASEGT. This CDR3 comprises 15 residues. V lost 1 base to trimming and J lost 4 bases, with 11 bases between them. CDR3 protein: CASSEVRGFGNTIYF. For the CDR3, the DNA is TGTGCCAGCAGTGAAGTTCGGGGGTTCGGAAACACCATATATTTT.

On this clone itself: Other DNA sequences in the same sample also yield this CDR3. V is TRBV9 and J is TRBJ2-3; no firm D call. In germline, CDR1 is SGDLS, CDR2 YYNGEE. The V end was cut by 0 bases, the J end by 2 bases, with 7 bases between. The CDR3 loop spans 14 amino acids. The CDR3 bases are TGTGCCAGCAGCGTAGCTGGGAACACAGATACGCAGTATTTT. This codes for CASSVAGNTDTQYF. Full variable domain (outside the CDR3, taken from reference TRBV9 and TRBJ2-3): DSGVTQTPKHLITATGQRVTLRCSPRSGDLSVYWYQQSLDQGLQFLIQYYNGEERAKGNILERFSAQQFPDLHSELNLSSLELGDSALYFCASSVAGNTDTQYFGPGTRLTVL.

The V gene is TRBV7-9, the J gene TRBJ2-1; a weak D match, TRBD2 (5 bases). The CDR3 has 15 residues. Germline V gene lookup returns CDR1 SEHNR and CDR2 FQNEAQ (reference sequence). V shed 5 bases and J shed 2 bases, with 13 bases lying between them. CDR3 in amino acids: CASSPERSTYNEQFF. Here the CDR3 DNA reads TGTGCCAGCAGCCCCGAGCGGAGCACCTACAATGAGCAGTTCTTC. The full variable domain, its missing parts supplied by reference TRBV7-9 and TRBJ2-1, is DTGVSQNPRHKITKRGQNVTFRCDPISEHNRLYWYRQTLGQGPEFLTYFQNEAQLEKSRLLSDRFSAERPKGSFSTLEIQRTEQGDSAMYLCASSPERSTYNEQFFGPGTRLTVL.

The rearrangement joins TRBV28 to TRBJ2-3, with D possibly being TRBD2 (6 bases). V lost 6 bases, J lost 6 bases, and 25 bases lay in between. In germline, CDR1 is MDHEN, CDR2 SYDVKM. CDR3 length: 17 amino acids. In nucleotides, the CDR3 is TGTGCCAGCAGGGGAATTGGTTGGGGGGTGCGGGCCGATACGCAGTATTTT. Amino acid sequence: CASRGIGWGVRADTQYF. The whole variable domain, remainder taken from reference TRBV28 and TRBJ2-3, is DVKVTQSSRYLVKRTGEKVFLECVQDMDHENMFWYRQDPGLGLRLIYFSYDVKMKEKGDIPEGYSVSREKKERFSLILESASTNQTSMYLCASRGIGWGVRADTQYFGPGTRLTVL.

V gene TRBV6-4 combines with J gene TRBJ2-7; 7 bases are shared with TRBD1. Per the germline V gene, CDR1 is MRHNA and CDR2 is SNTAGT. V lost 6 bases, J lost 2 bases, and 10 bases stayed unmatched. This CDR3 comprises 15 residues. The CDR3 nucleotides read TGTGCCAGCAGAACTAAGGGACAGCAACCCTACGAGCAGTACTTC. It is translated as CASRTKGQQPYEQYF.

This clone was picked up a small number of times. The chain carries TRBV27 and TRBJ1-1, with D hard to call. V was pared by 2 bases and J by 3 bases, with 10 bases between. This CDR3 is 14 amino acids long. Germline loops: CDR1 MNHEY, CDR2 SMNVEV (reference sequence). The CDR3 region is CASSLVKQYTEAFF. Written as DNA, the CDR3 is TGTGCCAGCAGTTTAGTGAAGCAGTACACTGAAGCTTTCTTT.

The V call is TRBV4-1, the J call TRBJ2-7, with 8 bases lining up with TRBD2. The junction had 4 bases not matched to a gene; V was cut back by 0 bases and J by 3 bases. Germline V CDR1 and CDR2: MGHRA, YSYEKL. CDR3 length: 15 residues. The CDR3 nucleotides are TGCGCCAGCAGCCAAGAACTAGCGGAGGGCTACGAGCAGTACTTC. Protein: CASSQELAEGYEQYF.

This sequence joins TRBV19 and TRBJ2-6; the D gene is possibly TRBD1 (6 bases). The germline V gene has CDR1 LNHDA and CDR2 SQIVND (reference sequence). The length of the CDR3 is 15 residues. V gave up 6 bases and J gave up 1 base, with 10 bases separating them. The CDR3 region has the DNA TGTGCCAGTAGAAATGACAGGTCTGGGGCCAACGTCCTGACTTTC. Protein sequence: CASRNDRSGANVLTF. Complete variable domain (other parts from reference TRBV19 and TRBJ2-6): DGGITQSPKYLFRKEGQNVTLSCEQNLNHDAMYWYRQDPGQGLRLIYYSQIVNDFQKGDIAEGYSVSREKKESFPLTVTSAQKNPTAFYLCASRNDRSGANVLTFGAGSRLTVL.

The chain couples TRBV27 to TRBJ2-7, with TRBD2 matching over 15 bases. From germline, CDR1 is MNHEY and CDR2 SMNVEV (reference sequence). The CDR3 is 20 residues long. Trimming cost V 2 bases and J 2 bases; bases outside gene matches: 13. CDR3 in DNA: TGTGCCAGCAGTTTAACTGATCCGGGACTAGCGGGAGGCCTCCCCTACGAGCAGTACTTC. Amino acids: CASSLTDPGLAGGLPYEQYF.

Concerning this clone: One end of the junction varies from germline; a read error may be responsible. The DNA of the CDR3 is TGTGCCAGCAGCCAGGGAGTACGCTTCGCCTTC. Translating gives CASSQGVRFAF. V gene TRBV14 combines with J gene TRBJ1-2; no firm D call. The CDR3 loop spans 11 amino acids. Germline V CDR1 and CDR2: SGHDN, FVKESK.

J is TRBJ1-1 and V is TRBV28; D gene ambiguous. CDR3 length: 14 amino acids. Germline V gene lookup returns CDR1 MDHEN and CDR2 SYDVKM. Trimming pared 6 bases from V and 1 base from J, leaving 12 bases between. The CDR3 DNA reads TGTGCCAGCAGCTCCGGACGGCGGAACACTGAAGCTTTCTTT. Its translation: CASSSGRRNTEAFF. The full variable domain, in which reference TRBV28 and TRBJ1-1 provide the parts outside the CDR3, is DVKVTQSSRYLVKRTGEKVFLECVQDMDHENMFWYRQDPGLGLRLIYFSYDVKMKEKGDIPEGYSVSREKKERFSLILESASTNQTSMYLCASSSGRRNTEAFFGQGTRLTVV.

The chain recombines TRBV6-4 with TRBJ2-1, with 8 bases that match TRBD2. Germline V gene lookup returns CDR1 MRHNA and CDR2 SNTAGT. The V and J ends lost 8 bases and 1 base, in that order; junction bases with no gene match: 7. The CDR3 runs 15 residues. As DNA, the CDR3 is TGTGCCAGCTCCCCCGCGGGAGGATCCTACAATGAGCAGTTCTTC. Encoded protein: CASSPAGGSYNEQFF.

The chain joins TRBV4-1 to TRBJ2-2; D may match TRBD1 or TRBD2 (5 bases each). The length of the CDR3 is 16 residues. CDR1 and CDR2 from the germline V gene are MGHRA and YSYEKL. V lost 4 bases and J 5 bases, leaving 17 bases between the germline ends. The CDR3 loop is CASSRPNRDGTGELFF. In DNA form, the CDR3 reads TGCGCCAGCAGCCGACCCAATCGGGACGGGACCGGGGAGCTGTTTTTT.

This chain links TRBV9 with TRBJ2-2, with D tentatively TRBD2 (5 bases). This CDR3 contains 14 residues. Germline loops: CDR1 SGDLS, CDR2 YYNGEE. Deletions cut 5 bases from V and 8 bases from J, with 16 bases between. This CDR3 is CASRAGLPRGELFF. The CDR3 DNA reads as TGTGCCAGCAGGGCCGGACTCCCAAGGGGGGAGCTGTTTTTT.

The CDR3 DNA follows: TGTGCCAGTAGTTGGTTCCAGGACTACGAGCAGTACTTC. Encoded protein: CASSWFQDYEQYF. V usage is TRBV19 and J usage is TRBJ2-7; D is unclear. The CDR3 consists of 13 residues. V was clipped by 5 bases and J by 3 bases, with 11 bases between them. Per the germline V gene, CDR1 is LNHDA and CDR2 is SQIVND (reference sequence).

CDR3 bases: TGTGCCATCAGAGTCGGACTTCCTAGCTCCTACGAGCAGTACTTC. This encodes CAIRVGLPSSYEQYF. The J gene is TRBJ2-7, the V gene TRBV10-3; possible D gene TRBD2, 5 bases. The germline V gene has CDR1 ENHRY and CDR2 SYGVKD. The V end lost 6 bases, the J end lost 0 bases, and 15 bases lay between the germline ends. The CDR3 runs to 15 residues.

The chain recombines TRBV27 with TRBJ2-3, with D perhaps matching TRBD2 (5 bases). The CDR3 is 15 amino acids. V was clipped by 3 bases and J by 1 base, with 11 bases between them. Germline CDR1 and CDR2: MNHEY and SMNVEV (reference sequence). The CDR3 DNA reads TGTGCCAGCAGTTTGAGGACTCGACGCACAGATACGCAGTATTTT. Amino acid sequence: CASSLRTRRTDTQYF.

The chain is built from TRBV25-1 and TRBJ2-7, with 8 bases identical to TRBD2. V shed 7 bases, J shed 0 bases, and the junction held 5 bases outside the gene matches. Germline CDR1 and CDR2: MGHDK and SYGVNS. This CDR3 region has 14 residues. CDR3 sequence reads: CASTTSGTSYEQYF. The CDR3 nucleotides read TGTGCCAGCACCACTAGCGGCACCTCCTACGAGCAGTACTTC.

For this clone: Other DNA sequences in this specimen translate into the identical CDR3. This chain joins TRBV7-9 and TRBJ1-3; no reliable D call. Germline lookup yields CDR1 SEHNR and CDR2 FQNEAQ (reference sequence). V was pared by 1 base and J by 0 bases, with 4 bases between. This CDR3 is built from 14 residues. CDR3 region: CASSLGGSGNTIYF. The CDR3 nucleotides read TGTGCCAGCAGCTTAGGAGGCTCTGGAAACACCATATATTTT.

The chain carries TRBV7-9 and TRBJ2-1; D is possibly TRBD2 (6 bases). In germline, CDR1 is SEHNR, CDR2 FQNEAQ (reference sequence). Trimming cost V 5 bases and J 8 bases, with 22 bases left between them. The CDR3 has 16 amino acids. CDR3 in amino acids: CASSPKTGVKRDEQFF. The CDR3 DNA follows: TGTGCCAGCAGCCCTAAGACGGGGGTGAAGCGGGATGAGCAGTTCTTC.

The gene calls are TRBV29-1 and TRBJ1-2; weak D call: TRBD1 (5 bases). The CDR3 extends over 16 amino acids. The V gene's germline CDR1 is SQVTM and CDR2 ANQGSEA. V lost 0 bases and J 4 bases, leaving 18 bases between the germline ends. As DNA, the CDR3 is TGCAGCGTTGAAGATCTTCAGTGGGGGGGAGGCTATGGCTACACCTTC. Translating gives CSVEDLQWGGGYGYTF.

As for this clone: This sample also contains other DNA sequences that code for the same CDR3. The J gene is TRBJ2-7, the V gene TRBV27; D is perhaps TRBD1 (7 bases). The germline CDR1 and CDR2 sequences are MNHEY and SMNVEV (reference sequence). V lost 3 bases, J lost 4 bases, and 10 bases lay in between. This CDR3 is 13 amino acids long. CDR3 region: CASSFAGGYEQYF. Here the CDR3 DNA reads TGTGCCAGCAGTTTTGCAGGGGGGTACGAGCAGTACTTC.

In this sample, this clone turned up once. This same CDR3 is encoded by further DNA sequences in the sample. The genes are TRBV7-9 and TRBJ2-5, with D perhaps matching TRBD1 (7 bases). Per germline, CDR1 SEHNR and CDR2 FQNEAQ (reference sequence). This CDR3 has 13 amino acids. V was trimmed by 3 bases and J by 5 bases, leaving 10 bases between them. CDR3 DNA: TGTGCCAGCAGCTTTCCAGGGGGGGAGACCCAGTACTTC. It is translated as CASSFPGGETQYF.